These T cell receptor beta chains were read from a single sample in a study of shared clonotypes between healthy human individuals. Sequenced by immunoSEQ multiplex PCR; TCRdb stores in-frame clones only, minus some. The sample carries about 2 million clones, about 95% recorded once. Sequencing was carried out using naive CD8+ T cells sorted from blood. These receptors all come from a man younger than 35 in good health. Each CDR3 is given with its conserved first and last residue. The D gene is left open where the match is weak.

TRBV5-8,.,TRBJ2-1,CASSYQLFDSFGEYNEQFF,TGTGCCAGCAGCTACCAACTCTTTGACTCTTTCGGGGAGTACAATGAGCAGTTCTTC
TRBV5-6,.,TRBJ2-6,CASSLGPGANVLTF,TGTGCCAGCAGCTTGGGGCCTGGGGCCAACGTCCTGACTTTC
TRBV2,.,TRBJ2-2,CASWRGQSDTGELFF,TGTGCCTCGTGGAGGGGGCAGTCGGACACCGGGGAGCTGTTTTTT
TRBV29-1,TRBD2,TRBJ2-7,CSVEDRLAGEQYF,TGCAGCGTTGAAGATCGGTTAGCGGGCGAGCAGTACTTC
TRBV28,.,TRBJ1-5,CASSLRGGNQPQHF,TGTGCCAGCAGTTTACGTGGAGGCAATCAGCCCCAGCATTTT
TRBV13,.,TRBJ2-5,CASSHTGTSQETQYF,TGTGCCAGCAGCCACACCGGGACTTCTCAAGAGACCCAGTACTTC
TRBV6-1,.,TRBJ1-1,CASIDQGAEAFF,TGTGCCAGCATTGACCAGGGCGCTGAAGCTTTCTTT
TRBV10-1,TRBD2,TRBJ2-1,CASSESTRRGRAYNEQFF,TGCGCCAGCAGTGAGTCGACTCGGCGCGGGAGGGCCTACAATGAGCAGTTCTTC
TRBV6-5,.,TRBJ2-3,CASRFREGTPDTQYF,TGTGCCAGCAGATTCAGGGAAGGGACGCCAGATACGCAGTATTTT
TRBV5-6,.,TRBJ2-5,CASSLVGGPETQYF,TGTGCCAGCAGCTTGGTGGGGGGCCCAGAGACCCAGTACTTC